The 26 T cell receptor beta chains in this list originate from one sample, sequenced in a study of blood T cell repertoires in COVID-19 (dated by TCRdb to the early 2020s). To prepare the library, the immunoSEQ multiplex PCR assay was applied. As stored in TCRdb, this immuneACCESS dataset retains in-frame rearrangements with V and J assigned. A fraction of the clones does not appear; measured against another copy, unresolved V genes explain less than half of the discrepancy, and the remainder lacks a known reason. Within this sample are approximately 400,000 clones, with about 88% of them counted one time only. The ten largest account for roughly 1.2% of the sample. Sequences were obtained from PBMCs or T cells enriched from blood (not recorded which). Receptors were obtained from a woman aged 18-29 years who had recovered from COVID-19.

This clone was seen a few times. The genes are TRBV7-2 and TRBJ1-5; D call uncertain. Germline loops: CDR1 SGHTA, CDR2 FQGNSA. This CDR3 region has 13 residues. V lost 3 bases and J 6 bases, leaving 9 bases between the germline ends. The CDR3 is CASSFTTRQPQHF. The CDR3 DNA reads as TGTGCCAGCAGCTTCACGACTCGTCAGCCCCAGCATTTT. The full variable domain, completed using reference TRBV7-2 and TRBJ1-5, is GAGVSQSPSNKVTEKGKDVELRCDPISGHTALYWYRQSLGQGLEFLIYFQGNSAPDKSGLPSDRFSAERTGGSVSTLTIQRTQQEDSAVYLCASSFTTRQPQHFGDGTRLSIL.

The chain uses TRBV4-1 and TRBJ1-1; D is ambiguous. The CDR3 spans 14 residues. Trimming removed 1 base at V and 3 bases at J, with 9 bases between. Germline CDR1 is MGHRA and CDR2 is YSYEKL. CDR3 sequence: CASSQVGRDTEAFF. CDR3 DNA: TGCGCCAGCAGCCAAGTTGGTCGGGACACTGAAGCTTTCTTT.

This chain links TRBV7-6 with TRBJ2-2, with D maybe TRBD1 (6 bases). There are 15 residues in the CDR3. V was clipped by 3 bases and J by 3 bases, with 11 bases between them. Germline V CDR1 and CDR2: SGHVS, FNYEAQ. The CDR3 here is CASSFGGRDTGELFF. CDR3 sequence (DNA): TGTGCCAGCAGCTTTGGGGGCAGAGACACCGGGGAGCTGTTTTTT.

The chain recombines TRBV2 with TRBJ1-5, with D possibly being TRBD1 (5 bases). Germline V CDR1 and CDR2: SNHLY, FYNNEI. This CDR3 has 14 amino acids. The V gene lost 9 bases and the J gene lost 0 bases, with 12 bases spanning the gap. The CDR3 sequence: CASTGTDSNQPQHF. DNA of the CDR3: TGTGCCAGTACCGGGACTGATAGCAATCAGCCCCAGCATTTT.

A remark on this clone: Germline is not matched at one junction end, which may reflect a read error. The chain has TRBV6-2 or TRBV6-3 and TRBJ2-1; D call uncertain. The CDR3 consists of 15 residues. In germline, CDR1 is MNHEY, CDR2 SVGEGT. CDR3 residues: CASRYSPFVYNEQFF. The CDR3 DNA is TGTGCCAGCAGGTACTCCCCCTTTGTCTACAATGAGCAGTTCTTC.

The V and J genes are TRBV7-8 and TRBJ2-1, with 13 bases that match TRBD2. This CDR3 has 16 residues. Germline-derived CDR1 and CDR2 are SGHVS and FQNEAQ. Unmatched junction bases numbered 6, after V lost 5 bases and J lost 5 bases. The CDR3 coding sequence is TGTGCCAGCAGCCTGTGGACTAGCGGGGGAAACAATGAGCAGTTCTTC. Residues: CASSLWTSGGNNEQFF.

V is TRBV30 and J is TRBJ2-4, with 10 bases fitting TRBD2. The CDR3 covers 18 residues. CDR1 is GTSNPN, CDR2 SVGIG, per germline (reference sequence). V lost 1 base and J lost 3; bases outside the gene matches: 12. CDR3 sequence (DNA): TGTGCCTGGAGTGCCCCTGGTCTAGCGGGGGCCATCAAAAACATTCAGTACTTC. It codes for CAWSAPGLAGAIKNIQYF.

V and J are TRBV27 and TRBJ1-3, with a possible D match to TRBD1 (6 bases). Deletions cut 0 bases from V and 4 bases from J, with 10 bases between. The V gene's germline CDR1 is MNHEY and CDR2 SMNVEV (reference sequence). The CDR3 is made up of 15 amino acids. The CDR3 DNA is TGTGCCAGCAGTTTATCGGGGGGGGCCGGAAACACCATATATTTT. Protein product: CASSLSGGAGNTIYF.

This chain's CDR3 is CATSRGNRDLDEQYF. DNA for the CDR3: TGTGCCACCAGCAGAGGAAACAGGGATTTGGACGAGCAGTACTTC. The rearrangement uses TRBV15 and TRBJ2-7, with TRBD1 as a possible D gene (6 bases). This CDR3 has 15 amino acids. Germline CDR1 is LNHNV and CDR2 is YYDKDF (reference sequence). The germline V and J ends were trimmed by 1 base and 5 bases, with 15 bases remaining between them.

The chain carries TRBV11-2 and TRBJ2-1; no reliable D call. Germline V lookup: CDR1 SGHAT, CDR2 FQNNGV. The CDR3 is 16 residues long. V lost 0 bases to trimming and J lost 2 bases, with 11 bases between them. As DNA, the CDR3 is TGTGCCAGCAGCTTAGATACAGCCCCGACCTACAATGAGCAGTTCTTC. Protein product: CASSLDTAPTYNEQFF.

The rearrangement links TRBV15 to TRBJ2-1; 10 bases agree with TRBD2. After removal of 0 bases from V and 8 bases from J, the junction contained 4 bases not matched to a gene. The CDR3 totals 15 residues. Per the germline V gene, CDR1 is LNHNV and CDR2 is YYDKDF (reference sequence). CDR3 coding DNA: TGTGCCACCAGCAGAGATACCCTAGCGGGGGATGAGCAGTTCTTC. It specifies CATSRDTLAGDEQFF.

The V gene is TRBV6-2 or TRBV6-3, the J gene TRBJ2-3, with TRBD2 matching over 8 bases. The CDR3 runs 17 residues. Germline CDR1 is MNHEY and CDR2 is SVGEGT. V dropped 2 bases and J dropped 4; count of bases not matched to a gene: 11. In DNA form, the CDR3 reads TGTGCCAGCAGTTACCCCAGGACTAGCATTCGCCCAGATACGCAGTATTTT. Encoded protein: CASSYPRTSIRPDTQYF.

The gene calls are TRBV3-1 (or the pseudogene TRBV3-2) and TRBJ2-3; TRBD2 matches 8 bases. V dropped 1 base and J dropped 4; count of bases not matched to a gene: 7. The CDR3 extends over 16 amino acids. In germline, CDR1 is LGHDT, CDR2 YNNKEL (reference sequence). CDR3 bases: TGTGCCAGCAGCCAAGCCGGGGGGGCCGGGTCAGATACGCAGTATTTT. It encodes CASSQAGGAGSDTQYF.

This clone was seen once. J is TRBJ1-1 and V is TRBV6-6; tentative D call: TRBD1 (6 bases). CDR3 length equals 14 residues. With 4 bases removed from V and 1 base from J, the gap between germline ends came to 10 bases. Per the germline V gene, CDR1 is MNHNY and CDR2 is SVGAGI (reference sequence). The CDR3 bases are TGTGCCAGCAGTTGGGCAGGGGAGAACACTGAAGCTTTCTTT. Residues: CASSWAGENTEAFF.

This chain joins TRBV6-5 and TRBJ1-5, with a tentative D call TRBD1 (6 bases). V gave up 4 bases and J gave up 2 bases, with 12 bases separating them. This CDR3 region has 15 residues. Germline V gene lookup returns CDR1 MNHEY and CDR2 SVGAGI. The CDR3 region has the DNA TGTGCCAGCAGTTTGGCAGGGGTTGGCAATCAGCCCCAGCATTTT. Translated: CASSLAGVGNQPQHF.

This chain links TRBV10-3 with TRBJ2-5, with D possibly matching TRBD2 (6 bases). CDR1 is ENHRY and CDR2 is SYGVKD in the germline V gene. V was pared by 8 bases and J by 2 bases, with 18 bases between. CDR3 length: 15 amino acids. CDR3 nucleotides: TGTGCCATCGGAGGGATTGGATCGAATCAAGAGACCCAGTACTTC. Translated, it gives CAIGGIGSNQETQYF.

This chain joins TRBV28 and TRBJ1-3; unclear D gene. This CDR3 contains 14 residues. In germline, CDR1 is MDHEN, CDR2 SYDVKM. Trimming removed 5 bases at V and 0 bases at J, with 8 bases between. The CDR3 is CASSLHSSGNTIYF. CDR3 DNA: TGTGCCAGCAGTCTTCACAGCTCTGGAAACACCATATATTTT.

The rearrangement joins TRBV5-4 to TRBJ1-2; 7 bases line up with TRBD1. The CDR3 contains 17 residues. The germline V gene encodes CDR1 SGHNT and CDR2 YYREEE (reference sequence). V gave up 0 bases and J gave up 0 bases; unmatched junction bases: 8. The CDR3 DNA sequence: TGTGCCAGCAGCTTGGGACAGGGCCTCGCGGCTAACTATGGCTACACCTTC. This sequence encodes CASSLGQGLAANYGYTF. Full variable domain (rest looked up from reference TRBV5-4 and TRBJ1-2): ETGVTQSPTHLIKTRGQQVTLRCSSQSGHNTVSWYQQALGQGPQFIFQYYREEENGRGNFPPRFSGLQFPNYSSELNVNALELDDSALYLCASSLGQGLAANYGYTFGSGTRLTVV.

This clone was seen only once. CDR3 nucleotide sequence: TGTGCCAGCAGCTTAGAGCCAGACATCAACTACGAGCAGTACTTC. It specifies CASSLEPDINYEQYF. This sequence joins TRBV7-9 and TRBJ2-7; D is undetermined. Per the germline V gene, CDR1 is SEHNR and CDR2 is FQNEAQ (reference sequence). This CDR3 contains 15 residues. Deletions cut 1 base from V and 3 bases from J, with 13 bases between.

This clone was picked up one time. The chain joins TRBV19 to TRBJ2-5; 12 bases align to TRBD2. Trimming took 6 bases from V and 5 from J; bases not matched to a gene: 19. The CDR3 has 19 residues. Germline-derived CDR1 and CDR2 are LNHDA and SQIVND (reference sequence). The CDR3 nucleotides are TGTGCCAGTAGCTTTCTCTCTCTGACTAGCGGGGGCCGAGCGGAGACCCAGTACTTC. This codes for CASSFLSLTSGGRAETQYF.

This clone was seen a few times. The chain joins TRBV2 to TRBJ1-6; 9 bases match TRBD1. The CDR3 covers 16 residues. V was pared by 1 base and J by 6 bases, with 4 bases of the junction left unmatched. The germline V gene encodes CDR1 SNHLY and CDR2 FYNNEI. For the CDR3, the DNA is TGTGCCAGCAGTGAAGTCCCGGGACAGGGTAATTCACCCCTCCACTTT. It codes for CASSEVPGQGNSPLHF.

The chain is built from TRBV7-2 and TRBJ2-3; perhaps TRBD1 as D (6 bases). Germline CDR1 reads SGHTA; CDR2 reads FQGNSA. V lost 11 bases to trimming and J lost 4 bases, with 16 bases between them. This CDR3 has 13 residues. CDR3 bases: TGTGCCTCGAACACAGGGTTCGCAGATACGCAGTATTTT. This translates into CASNTGFADTQYF.

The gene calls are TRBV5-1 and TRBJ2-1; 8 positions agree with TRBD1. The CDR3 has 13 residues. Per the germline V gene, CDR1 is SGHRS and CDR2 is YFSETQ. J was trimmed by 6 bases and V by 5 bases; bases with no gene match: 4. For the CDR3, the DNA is TGCGCCAGCAGGGACAGGGCCCCCAATGAGCAGTTCTTC. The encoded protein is CASRDRAPNEQFF.

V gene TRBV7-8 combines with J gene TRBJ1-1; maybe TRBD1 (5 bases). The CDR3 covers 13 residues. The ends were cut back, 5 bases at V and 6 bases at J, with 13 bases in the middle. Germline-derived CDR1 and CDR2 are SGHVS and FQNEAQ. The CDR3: CASSGGAYAEAFF. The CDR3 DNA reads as TGTGCCAGCAGCGGCGGGGCTTACGCTGAAGCTTTCTTT.

The CDR3 region is CASSLSRPGQDWDGYTF. The CDR3 nucleotides read TGTGCCAGCAGCTTGTCCCGCCCAGGACAGGACTGGGATGGCTACACCTTC. The chain combines TRBV5-5 with TRBJ1-2, with 7 bases matching TRBD1. J lost 6 bases, V lost 1 base, and 15 bases had no gene match. There are 17 residues in the CDR3. Germline lookup yields CDR1 SGHKS and CDR2 YYEKEE (reference sequence). Together with reference TRBV5-5 and TRBJ1-2, the CDR3 gives the full variable domain: DAGVTQSPTHLIKTRGQQVTLRCSPISGHKSVSWYQQVLGQGPQFIFQYYEKEERGRGNFPDRFSARQFPNYSSELNVNALLLGDSALYLCASSLSRPGQDWDGYTFGSGTRLTVV.

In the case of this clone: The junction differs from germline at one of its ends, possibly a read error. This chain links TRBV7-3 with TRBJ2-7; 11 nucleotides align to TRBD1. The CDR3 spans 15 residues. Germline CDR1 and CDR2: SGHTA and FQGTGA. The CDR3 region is CASSLTGQGAYEQYF. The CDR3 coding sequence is TGTGCCAGCAGCCTAACGGGACAGGGGGCCTACGAGCAGTACTTC.